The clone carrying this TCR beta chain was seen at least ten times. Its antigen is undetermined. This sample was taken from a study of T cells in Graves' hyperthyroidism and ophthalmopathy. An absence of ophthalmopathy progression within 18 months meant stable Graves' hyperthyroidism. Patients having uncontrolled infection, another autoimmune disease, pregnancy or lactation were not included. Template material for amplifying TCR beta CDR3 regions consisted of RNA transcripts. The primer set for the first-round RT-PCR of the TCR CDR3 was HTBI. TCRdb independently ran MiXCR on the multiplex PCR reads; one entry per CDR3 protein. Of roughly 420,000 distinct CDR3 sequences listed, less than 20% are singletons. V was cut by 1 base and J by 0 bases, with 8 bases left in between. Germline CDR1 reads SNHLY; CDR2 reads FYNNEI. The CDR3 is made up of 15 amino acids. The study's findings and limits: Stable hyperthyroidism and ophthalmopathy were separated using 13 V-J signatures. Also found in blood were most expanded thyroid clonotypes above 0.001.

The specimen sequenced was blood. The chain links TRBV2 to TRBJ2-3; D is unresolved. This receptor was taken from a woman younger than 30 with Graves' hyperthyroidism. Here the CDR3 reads CASSEVWPSTDTQYF. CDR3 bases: TGTGCCAGCAGTGAAGTCTGGCCTAGCACAGATACGCAGTATTTT.